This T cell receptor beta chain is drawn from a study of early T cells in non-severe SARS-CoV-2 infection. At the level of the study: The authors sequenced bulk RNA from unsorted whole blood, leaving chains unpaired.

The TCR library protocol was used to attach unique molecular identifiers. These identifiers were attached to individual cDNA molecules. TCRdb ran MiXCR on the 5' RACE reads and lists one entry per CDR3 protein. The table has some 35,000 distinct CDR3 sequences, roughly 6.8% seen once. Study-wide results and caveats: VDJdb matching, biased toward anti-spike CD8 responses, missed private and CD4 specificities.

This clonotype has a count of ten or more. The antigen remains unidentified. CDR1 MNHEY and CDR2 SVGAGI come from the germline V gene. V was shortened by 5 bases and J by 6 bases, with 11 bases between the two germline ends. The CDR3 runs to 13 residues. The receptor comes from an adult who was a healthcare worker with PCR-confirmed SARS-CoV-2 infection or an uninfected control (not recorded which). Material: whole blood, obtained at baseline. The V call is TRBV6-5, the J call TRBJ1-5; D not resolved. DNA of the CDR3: TGTGCCAGCAGTCGGGCCCGGGGTCAGCCCCAGCATTTT. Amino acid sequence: CASSRARGQPQHF.